The 4 T cell receptor beta chains reported below all come from one sample, sequenced in a study of T-cell memory formation after mild COVID-19. One entry per CDR3 protein, called by TCRdb with MiXCR from the 5' RACE reads. The sample has around 200,000 distinct CDR3 sequences; roughly a tenth are singletons. The material sequenced was PBMCs or a T cell subset sorted from them (not recorded which). The receptors stem from a man between 18 and 35 years old who had mild COVID-19 (a few samples of this study predate the infection). Cell type and time point are not known.

This sequence joins TRBV15 and TRBJ2-3; 8 nucleotides match TRBD1. The CDR3 is 14 amino acids. The germline gives CDR1 LNHNV, CDR2 YYDKDF (reference sequence). V shed 2 bases, J shed 6 bases, and the junction held 4 bases outside the gene matches. Written as DNA, the CDR3 is TGTGCCACCAGCAGACAGGGGGCTGGGGATACGCAGTATTTT. Translated: CATSRQGAGDTQYF.

This clonotype was counted at least ten times. The rearrangement links TRBV5-1 to TRBJ1-1; a possible D gene is TRBD1 (5 bases). Germline V gene sequence: CDR1 SGHRS, CDR2 YFSETQ. Trimming took off 3 bases at V and 1 base at J, with 10 bases between the two ends. The CDR3 loop spans 14 amino acids. CDR3 sequence: CASSWGDGNTEAFF. CDR3 bases: TGCGCCAGCAGCTGGGGGGACGGGAACACTGAAGCTTTCTTT.

A word on this clonotype: A much larger clonotype is one base distant, so this may be a read error. The chain has TRBV7-2 and TRBJ2-3; D is possibly TRBD2 (5 bases). Germline CDR1 reads SGHTA; CDR2 reads FQGNSA. Trimming took off 5 bases at V and 2 bases at J, with 14 bases between the two ends. CDR3 length equals 15 residues. CDR3 DNA: TGTACCAGCAGCATACCTACTAGTGACACAGATACGCAGTATTTT. The encoded protein is CTSSIPTSDTDTQYF.

This clonotype was seen a handful of times. For the CDR3, the DNA is TGTGCCAGCACCCTGCTTCTCGCTAGCGGGGGGGTTGCCTACAATGAGCAGTTCTTC. Translated: CASTLLLASGGVAYNEQFF. The chain joins TRBV18 to TRBJ2-1; 12 bases are a match to TRBD2. Trimming at V came to 8 bases and at J to 2 bases, leaving 16 bases not matched to a gene. Germline V gene lookup returns CDR1 KGHSH and CDR2 LQKENI. This CDR3 region has 19 residues.